This T cell receptor beta chain was recovered during a study of T cells in Graves' hyperthyroidism and ophthalmopathy. General study findings and limits: A model of 13 V-J pairs discriminated ophthalmopathy from stable hyperthyroidism. Most expanded thyroid clonotypes above 0.001 recurred in blood.

From RNA transcripts, TCR beta CDR3 regions were amplified. Primed by the HTBI set, a first-round RT-PCR was run on the TCR CDR3. TCRdb called the multiplex PCR reads again in MiXCR, with one record for every CDR3 protein. The sample yields roughly 740,000 distinct CDR3 sequences, roughly 15% seen once. The V end was cut by 0 bases, the J end by 4 bases, with 22 bases between. The CDR3 covers 19 residues. Germline-derived CDR1 and CDR2 are LGHNT and FRNRAP. This clonotype was seen a few times. Its antigen is unknown. The sample comprised blood. The chain carries TRBV12-5 and TRBJ2-1, with unresolved D. The clonotype was recovered from a young man with Graves' hyperthyroidism. For the CDR3, the DNA is TGTGCTAGTGGTTTGGTACGGACCGCAAGCCCGGAATGGTACAATGAGCAGTTCTTC. Its translation is CASGLVRTASPEWYNEQFF.